This entry describes one TCR beta chain. How the authors handled the data: The assay estimated nucleated cells by amplifying reference gene primers. Only in-frame clones appear in the TCRdb table, and some are missing; sequencing was by immunoSEQ multiplex PCR. V and J calls and clone size come straight from that table; D and trimming were deduced from the DNA. The sample lists 190,000 or so clones; approximately 90% were seen once. The sample comes from a study of blood T cell repertoires in COVID-19. Study-wide context: Sources were T cells, B-cell-depleted T cells, or PBMCs; the material itself was cDNA or gDNA.

The germline V and J ends were trimmed by 4 bases and 0 bases, with 6 bases remaining between them. Germline V lookup: CDR1 LNHNV, CDR2 YYDKDF (reference sequence). There are 14 residues in the CDR3. Sequencing was performed on peripheral blood. This TCR was sampled from a woman aged 18-29 years who had recovered from COVID-19. The chain uses TRBV15 and TRBJ2-2, with no clear D. The CDR3 nucleotides read TGTGCCACCAGCACCCTTCCGAACACCGGGGAGCTGTTTTTT. Protein: CATSTLPNTGELFF.